This note documents a single T cell receptor (beta chain) sequence. The specificity of this receptor is unknown. Qualities for individual bases were not recorded, and no much larger clone is one base off. This entry is derived from a study of control samples from healthy donors and cancer patients (dated by TCRdb to about 2020). Library method: the immunoSEQ multiplex PCR assay. The table comes from immuneACCESS by way of TCRdb, which keeps in-frame sequences with V and J called. Part of the clones is missing from these tables; in studies checked, under half for an unresolved V gene and the rest for unknown reasons. A total of about 34,000 clones appear in this sample, around 83% of them only once. The ten biggest clones cover 1.5% to 2% of the sample. The germline V gene provides CDR1 KGHSH and CDR2 LQKENI. V loses 2 bases, J loses 1 base, and the germline ends lie 14 bases apart. The CDR3 measures 16 amino acids from cysteine to phenylalanine. Just CDR3 DNA is preserved here, 48 bases in frame from base 1.

This receptor chain uses TRBV18 and TRBJ1-1, with the identity of the D gene unclear. Specimen: PBMCs. This TCR was recovered from a woman in her forties with lung cancer. The CDR3 region reads CASSPYLPGRNTEAFF. The nucleotide sequence reads as follows: TGTGCCAGCTCACCATACCTGCCGGGTAGGAACACTGAAGCTTTCTTT.